A single sample gave rise to the 23 T cell receptor beta chains below, sequenced in a study of post-analysis software for immune sequencing data. Study results and caveats: In patients, about five TRBV segments were more frequent than in controls, with TRBV5-6, TRBV5-1 and TRBV20-1 among them.

Their antigens remain unidentified. Researchers reported that TCR beta cDNA libraries carried unique molecular identifiers. One entry per CDR3 protein results from TCRdb running MiXCR on the PCR reads. The table lists 750,000 to 950,000 distinct CDR3 sequences, more than 45% of them singletons. Sequencing input: blood. These receptors all come from a girl aged 10 to 17 with multiple sclerosis.

This rearrangement joins TRBV30 to TRBJ1-1; D unclear. Germline V gives CDR1 GTSNPN, CDR2 SVGIG (reference sequence). The CDR3 spans 12 residues. Trimming left V 3 bases short and J 3 bases short, with 8 bases between. DNA for the CDR3: TGTGCCTGGAGAGAGAGAGACACTGAAGCTTTCTTT. Translating it yields CAWRERDTEAFF.

This clonotype showed up just a few times. The genes are TRBV27 and TRBJ1-2; 10 nucleotides line up with TRBD1. The germline gives CDR1 MNHEY, CDR2 SMNVEV (reference sequence). The CDR3 is 16 residues long. V trimming: 4 bases; J trimming: 2 bases; junction bases outside the gene matches: 7. The DNA for the CDR3 is TGTGCCAGCAGTTACACCCAGGACAGGGGGAACTATGGCTACACCTTC. Amino acids: CASSYTQDRGNYGYTF.

This clonotype has only a few counts. The rearrangement links TRBV5-5 to TRBJ2-5; TRBD2 might be the D (6 bases). Germline CDR1 reads SGHKS; CDR2 reads YYEKEE (reference sequence). Trimming cost V 0 bases and J 3 bases, with 21 bases left between them. This CDR3 region has 18 residues. CDR3 nucleotides: TGTGCCAGCAGCTTGGGCCCTGGCGGGGCGGGCCGGAAAGAGACCCAGTACTTC. Translating it yields CASSLGPGGAGRKETQYF.

This clonotype appeared a few times. The chain joins TRBV12-3 or TRBV12-4 to TRBJ2-7; 9 bases align to TRBD2. Losses at the gene ends were 3 bases for V and 0 bases for J; bases not matched to a gene: 9. This CDR3 comprises 17 residues. The CDR3 nucleotides read TGTGCCAGCAGTTTCGGTAGCGGGAGAGGGAGCTCCTACGAGCAGTACTTC. It encodes CASSFGSGRGSSYEQYF.

The sample holds many counts of this clonotype. This rearrangement joins TRBV6-5 to TRBJ2-1; D is possibly TRBD2 (5 bases). Germline-derived CDR1 and CDR2 are MNHEY and SVGAGI. The V end lost 2 bases, the J end lost 3 bases, and 5 bases lay between the germline ends. This CDR3 region has 13 residues. CDR3 nucleotide sequence: TGTGCCAGCAGTTACCGGGGCTACAATGAGCAGTTCTTC. This encodes CASSYRGYNEQFF.

The rearrangement joins TRBV9 to TRBJ2-7, with 7 bases that match TRBD1. The CDR3 is made up of 13 amino acids. CDR1 is SGDLS and CDR2 is YYNGEE in the germline V gene. V lost 2 bases and J lost 6; bases outside the gene matches: 5. The CDR3 bases are TGTGCCAGCAGCGTTACAGGGGTAGGCGAGCAGTACTTC. Amino acids: CASSVTGVGEQYF.

J is TRBJ2-5 and V is TRBV5-1, with D tentatively TRBD2 (5 bases). Germline CDR1 is SGHRS and CDR2 is YFSETQ. CDR3 length: 14 amino acids. Between the trimmed V and J ends, which lost 4 bases and 5 bases, there was a span of 15 bases. CDR3 nucleotide sequence: TGCGCCAGCAGCGAAGGACTTGGCCCGGAGACCCAGTACTTC. It encodes CASSEGLGPETQYF.

Only a few counts were recorded for this clonotype. This rearrangement joins TRBV6-1 to TRBJ2-7, with 8 bases lining up with TRBD1. The CDR3 has 15 residues. Germline-derived CDR1 and CDR2 are MNHNS and SASEGT. Trimming cost V 6 bases and J 2 bases; bases outside gene matches: 9. CDR3 coding DNA: TGTGCCAGCAGCGAATGGACAGGGTCGGCCTACGAGCAGTACTTC. It yields the protein CASSEWTGSAYEQYF.

The chain uses TRBV20-1 and TRBJ2-4, with D perhaps TRBD1 (5 bases). The DNA end lines up better with TRBJ2-7; the J call may be wrong. CDR1 is DFQATT and CDR2 is SNEGSKA in the germline V gene (reference sequence). The CDR3 consists of 14 residues. CDR3 sequence reads: CSARLPYDSSEQYF. As DNA, the CDR3 is TGCAGTGCTAGGCTTCCCTACGACAGTAGCGAGCAGTACTTC.

This chain links TRBV4-2 with TRBJ2-5; TRBD2 aligns across 7 bases. The J segment lost 5 bases and the V segment lost 0 bases, leaving 3 bases of the junction unmatched. CDR3 size: 14 residues. Germline CDR1 is LGHNA and CDR2 is YNFKEQ. CDR3 DNA: TGTGCCAGCAGCCAAGATAGGCGGGAGGAGACCCAGTACTTC. Its protein is CASSQDRREETQYF.

This rearrangement joins TRBV7-2 to TRBJ1-2, with D possibly being TRBD1 (5 bases). The CDR3 length is 14 residues. Germline loops: CDR1 SGHTA, CDR2 FQGNSA. Trimming removed 7 bases from V and 3 bases from J, with 15 bases in between. The DNA for the CDR3 is TGTGCCAGCACCCGGGGACCGGAGGACTATGGCTACACCTTC. Protein sequence: CASTRGPEDYGYTF. Full variable domain (outside the CDR3, taken from reference TRBV7-2 and TRBJ1-2): GAGVSQSPSNKVTEKGKDVELRCDPISGHTALYWYRQSLGQGLEFLIYFQGNSAPDKSGLPSDRFSAERTGGSVSTLTIQRTQQEDSAVYLCASTRGPEDYGYTFGSGTRLTVV.

The chain is built from TRBV6-6 and TRBJ2-7; 7 nucleotides align to TRBD1. V shed 6 bases and J 2 bases; nucleotides not matched to a gene: 10. CDR3 length equals 15 residues. Germline assignment: CDR1 MNHNY and CDR2 SVGAGI (reference sequence). Written as DNA, the CDR3 is TGTGCCAGCAGGGAGAATCCGGGACAGACCTACGAGCAGTACTTC. Its protein product is CASRENPGQTYEQYF.

The V call is TRBV7-2, the J call TRBJ2-7; 13 bases fit TRBD2. The CDR3 has 15 residues. J lost 4 bases, V lost 5 bases, and 5 bases had no gene match. Germline lookup yields CDR1 SGHTA and CDR2 FQGNSA. The CDR3 region is CASSDRTSGRYEQYF. The CDR3 coding sequence is TGTGCCAGCAGCGACCGGACTAGCGGGAGATACGAGCAGTACTTC. The full variable domain, completed using reference TRBV7-2 and TRBJ2-7, is GAGVSQSPSNKVTEKGKDVELRCDPISGHTALYWYRQSLGQGLEFLIYFQGNSAPDKSGLPSDRFSAERTGGSVSTLTIQRTQQEDSAVYLCASSDRTSGRYEQYFGPGTRLTVT.

The rearrangement links TRBV20-1 to TRBJ2-5, with 10 positions matching TRBD2. V lost 3 bases, J lost 1 base, and 8 bases stayed unmatched. The CDR3 has 16 amino acids. Germline assignment: CDR1 DFQATT and CDR2 SNEGSKA (reference sequence). The CDR3 sequence is CSARALSGRFQETQYF. CDR3 nucleotides: TGCAGTGCTAGGGCACTTAGCGGGAGGTTCCAAGAGACCCAGTACTTC.

This clonotype was seen a few times. This sequence joins TRBV7-3 and TRBJ2-5, with D possibly being TRBD1 or TRBD2 (5 bases each). TRBJ2-7 explains the end of the DNA better; the J call may be wrong. The CDR3 is 14 amino acids. Looked up from germline, CDR1 is SGHTA and CDR2 is FQGTGA. In nucleotides, the CDR3 is TGTGCCAGCAGCTTATTTGGGACGGCCAACGAGCAGTACTTC. It yields the protein CASSLFGTANEQYF.

This clonotype was seen a few times. The chain has TRBV20-1 and TRBJ2-7; the D gene is possibly TRBD1 (6 bases). The better agreement between TRBJ2-5 and the DNA end casts doubt on the J call. CDR3 length: 14 amino acids. Germline V gene data show CDR1 as DFQATT and CDR2 as SNEGSKA (reference sequence). The CDR3 sequence is CSARSQQGMRTQYF. The CDR3 DNA follows: TGCAGTGCTAGGTCCCAGCAGGGGATGAGGACCCAGTACTTC.

This clonotype was picked up a small number of times. The J gene is TRBJ2-5, the V gene TRBV15, with TRBD2 matching 11 bases. The CDR3 consists of 17 residues. CDR1 and CDR2 from the germline V gene are LNHNV and YYDKDF (reference sequence). After removal of 0 bases from V and 4 bases from J, the junction contained 7 bases not matched to a gene. In DNA form, the CDR3 reads TGTGCCACCAGCAGAGATCAAAGGCTAGCGGGAGGAGAGACCCAGTACTTC. This gives the protein CATSRDQRLAGGETQYF.

The chain joins TRBV5-5 to TRBJ1-2; D is ambiguous. CDR1 is SGHKS and CDR2 is YYEKEE in the germline V gene (reference sequence). The CDR3 spans 13 residues. The V gene lost 0 bases and the J gene lost 4 bases, with 7 bases spanning the gap. In DNA form, the CDR3 reads TGTGCCAGCAGCTTGGACAGTTCCTATGGCTACACCTTC. Its translation is CASSLDSSYGYTF.

The V gene is TRBV24-1, the J gene TRBJ2-6; D remains unclear. V lost 4 bases and J lost 3, with 12 bases in between. This CDR3 is built from 16 residues. The germline gives CDR1 KGHDR, CDR2 SFDVKD. The CDR3 loop reads CATSDPVVSGANVLTF. For the CDR3, the DNA is TGTGCCACCAGTGACCCGGTGGTTAGTGGGGCCAACGTCCTGACTTTC.

Only a few counts were recorded for this clonotype. The V call is TRBV5-1, the J call TRBJ2-6; 7 bases fit TRBD1. CDR1 is SGHRS, CDR2 YFSETQ, per germline. The CDR3 sequence is 17 residues long. J lost 1 base, V lost 0 bases, and 4 bases had no gene match. DNA of the CDR3: TGCGCCAGCAGCTTGGGACAGGGATATTCTGGGGCCAACGTCCTGACTTTC. Its protein is CASSLGQGYSGANVLTF.

The chain recombines TRBV29-1 with TRBJ2-1, with a tentative D call TRBD2 (6 bases). Per germline, CDR1 SQVTM and CDR2 ANQGSEA. The CDR3 consists of 14 residues. Trimming took off 6 bases at V and 9 bases at J, with 21 bases between the two ends. CDR3 loop: CSVQGDLARSEQFF. In DNA, the CDR3 is TGCAGCGTCCAAGGGGACTTGGCTAGGAGTGAGCAGTTCTTC.

The chain is built from TRBV28 and TRBJ2-2; D perhaps matches TRBD1 (5 bases). Trimming cost V 6 bases and J 6 bases, with 14 bases left between them. The length of the CDR3 is 14 residues. Germline V gene sequence: CDR1 MDHEN, CDR2 SYDVKM. CDR3 nucleotide sequence: TGTGCCAGCAGGAAGACAGTATCAGCCGGGGAGCTGTTTTTT. It is translated as CASRKTVSAGELFF.

This CDR3 is CSVESTYGYTF. CDR3 DNA: TGCAGCGTTGAATCAACCTATGGCTACACCTTC. V and J are TRBV29-1 and TRBJ1-2; D call uncertain. Per the germline V gene, CDR1 is SQVTM and CDR2 is ANQGSEA. The CDR3 runs 11 residues. Trimming stripped 2 bases from V and 4 bases from J, with 5 bases between.